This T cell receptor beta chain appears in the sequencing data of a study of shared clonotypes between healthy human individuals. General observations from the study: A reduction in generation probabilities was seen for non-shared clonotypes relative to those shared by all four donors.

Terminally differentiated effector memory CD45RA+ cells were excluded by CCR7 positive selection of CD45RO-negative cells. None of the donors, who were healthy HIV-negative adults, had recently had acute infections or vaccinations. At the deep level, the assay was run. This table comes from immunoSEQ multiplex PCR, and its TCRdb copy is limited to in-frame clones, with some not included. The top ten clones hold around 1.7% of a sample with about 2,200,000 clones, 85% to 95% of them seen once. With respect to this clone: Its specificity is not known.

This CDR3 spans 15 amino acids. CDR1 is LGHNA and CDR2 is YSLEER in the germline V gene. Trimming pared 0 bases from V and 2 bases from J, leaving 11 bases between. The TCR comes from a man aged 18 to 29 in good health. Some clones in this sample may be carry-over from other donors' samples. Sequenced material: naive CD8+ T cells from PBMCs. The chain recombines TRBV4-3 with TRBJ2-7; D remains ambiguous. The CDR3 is CASSQDDHITYEQYF. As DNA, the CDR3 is TGCGCCAGCAGCCAAGATGACCATATCACCTACGAGCAGTACTTC.